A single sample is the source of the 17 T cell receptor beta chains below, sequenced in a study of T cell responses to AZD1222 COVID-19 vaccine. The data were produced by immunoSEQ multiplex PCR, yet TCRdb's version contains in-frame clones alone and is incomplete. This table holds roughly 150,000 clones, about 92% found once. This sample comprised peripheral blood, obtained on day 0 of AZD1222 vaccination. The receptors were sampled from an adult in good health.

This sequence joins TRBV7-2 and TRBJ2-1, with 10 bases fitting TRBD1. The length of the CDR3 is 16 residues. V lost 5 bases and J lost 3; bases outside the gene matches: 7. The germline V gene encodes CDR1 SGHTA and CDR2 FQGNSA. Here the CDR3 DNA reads TGTGCCAGCAGCGGACAGGGGGGGCCTCGCTACAATGAGCAGTTCTTC. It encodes CASSGQGGPRYNEQFF. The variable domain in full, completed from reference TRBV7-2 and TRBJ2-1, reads GAGVSQSPSNKVTEKGKDVELRCDPISGHTALYWYRQSLGQGLEFLIYFQGNSAPDKSGLPSDRFSAERTGGSVSTLTIQRTQQEDSAVYLCASSGQGGPRYNEQFFGPGTRLTVL.

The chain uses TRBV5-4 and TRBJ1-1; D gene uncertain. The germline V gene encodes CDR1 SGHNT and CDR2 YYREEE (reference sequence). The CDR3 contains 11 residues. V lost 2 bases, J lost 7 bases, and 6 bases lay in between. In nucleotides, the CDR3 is TGTGCCAGCAGCTTAAAGGGTGAAGCTTTCTTT. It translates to CASSLKGEAFF.

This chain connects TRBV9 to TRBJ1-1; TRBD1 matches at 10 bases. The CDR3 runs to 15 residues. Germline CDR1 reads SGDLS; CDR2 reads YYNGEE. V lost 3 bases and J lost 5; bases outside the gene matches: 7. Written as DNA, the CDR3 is TGTGCCAGCAGCGGAAGACAGGGGGCCAGGACTGAAGCTTTCTTT. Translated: CASSGRQGARTEAFF.

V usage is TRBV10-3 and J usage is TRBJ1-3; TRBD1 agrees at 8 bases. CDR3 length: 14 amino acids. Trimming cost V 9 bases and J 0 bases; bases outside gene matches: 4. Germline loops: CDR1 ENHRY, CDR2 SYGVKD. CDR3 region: CAIGDRLSGNTIYF. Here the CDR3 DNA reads TGTGCCATTGGGGACAGGCTCTCTGGAAACACCATATATTTT.

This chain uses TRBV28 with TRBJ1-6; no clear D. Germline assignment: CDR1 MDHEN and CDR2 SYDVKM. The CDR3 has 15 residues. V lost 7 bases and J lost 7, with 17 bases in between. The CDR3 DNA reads TGTGCCAGCATCAGTCCCCGGCTCTTCAATTCACCCCTCCACTTT. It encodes CASISPRLFNSPLHF. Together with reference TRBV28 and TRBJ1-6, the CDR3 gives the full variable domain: DVKVTQSSRYLVKRTGEKVFLECVQDMDHENMFWYRQDPGLGLRLIYFSYDVKMKEKGDIPEGYSVSREKKERFSLILESASTNQTSMYLCASISPRLFNSPLHFGNGTRLTVT.

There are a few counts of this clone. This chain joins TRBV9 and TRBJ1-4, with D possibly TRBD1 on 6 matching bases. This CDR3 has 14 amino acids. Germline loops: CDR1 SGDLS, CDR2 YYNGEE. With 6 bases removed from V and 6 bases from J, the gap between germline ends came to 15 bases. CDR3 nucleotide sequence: TGTGCCAGCACCACAGGGTTGTTGGATGAAAAACTGTTTTTT. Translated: CASTTGLLDEKLFF.

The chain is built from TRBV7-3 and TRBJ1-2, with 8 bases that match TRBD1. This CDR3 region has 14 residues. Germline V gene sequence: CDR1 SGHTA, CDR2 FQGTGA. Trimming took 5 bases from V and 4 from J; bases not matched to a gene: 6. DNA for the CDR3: TGTGCCAGCAGCCCCGGACAGGGACTCTATGGCTACACCTTC. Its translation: CASSPGQGLYGYTF.

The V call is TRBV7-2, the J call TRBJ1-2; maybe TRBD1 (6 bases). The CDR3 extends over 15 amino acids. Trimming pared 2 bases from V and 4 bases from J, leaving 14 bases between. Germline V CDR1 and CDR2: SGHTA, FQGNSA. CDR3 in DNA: TGTGCCAGCAGCTTACGTCCCCAGGGGACCTATGGCTACACCTTC. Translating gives CASSLRPQGTYGYTF.

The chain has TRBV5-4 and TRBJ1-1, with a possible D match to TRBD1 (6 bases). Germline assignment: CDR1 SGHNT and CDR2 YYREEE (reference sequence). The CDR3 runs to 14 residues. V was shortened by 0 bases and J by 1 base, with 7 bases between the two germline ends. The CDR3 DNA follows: TGTGCCAGCAGCTTGGTGGGACAGAACACTGAAGCTTTCTTT. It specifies CASSLVGQNTEAFF.

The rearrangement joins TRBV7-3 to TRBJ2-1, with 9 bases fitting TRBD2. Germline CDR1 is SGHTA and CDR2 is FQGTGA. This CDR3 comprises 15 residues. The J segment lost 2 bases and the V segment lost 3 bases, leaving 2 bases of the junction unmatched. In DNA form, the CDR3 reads TGTGCCAGCAGCTTGACTAGCGGAACCTACAATGAGCAGTTCTTC. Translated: CASSLTSGTYNEQFF.

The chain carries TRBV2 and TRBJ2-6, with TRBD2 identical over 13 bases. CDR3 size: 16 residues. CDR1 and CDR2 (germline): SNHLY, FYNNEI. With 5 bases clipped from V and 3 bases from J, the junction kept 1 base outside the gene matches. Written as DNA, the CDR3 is TGTGCCAGCAGTTGGACTAGCGGGAGTGGGGCCAACGTCCTGACTTTC. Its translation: CASSWTSGSGANVLTF. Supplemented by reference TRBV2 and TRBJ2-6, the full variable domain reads EPEVTQTPSHQVTQMGQEVILRCVPISNHLYFYWYRQILGQKVEFLVSFYNNEISEKSEIFDDQFSVERPDGSNFTLKIRSTKLEDSAMYFCASSWTSGSGANVLTFGAGSRLTVL.

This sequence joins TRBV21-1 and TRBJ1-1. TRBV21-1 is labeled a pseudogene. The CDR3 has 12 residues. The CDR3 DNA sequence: TGTGCCAGCAGCTCCCCTAGGACGCTGGCTTTCTTT. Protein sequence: CASSSPRTLAFF.

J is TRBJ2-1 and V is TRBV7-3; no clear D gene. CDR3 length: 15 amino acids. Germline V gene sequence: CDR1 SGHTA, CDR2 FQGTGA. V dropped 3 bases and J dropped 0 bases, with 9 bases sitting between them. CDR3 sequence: CASSFSRSSYNEQFF. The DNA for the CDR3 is TGTGCCAGCAGCTTTAGCAGGAGCTCCTACAATGAGCAGTTCTTC.

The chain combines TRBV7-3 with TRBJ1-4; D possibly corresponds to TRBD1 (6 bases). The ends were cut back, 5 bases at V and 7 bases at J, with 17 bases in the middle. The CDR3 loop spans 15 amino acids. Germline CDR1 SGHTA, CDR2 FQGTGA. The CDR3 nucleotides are TGTGCCAGCAGCCCGGGGGGGACAAAGGGTGAAAAACTGTTTTTT. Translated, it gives CASSPGGTKGEKLFF. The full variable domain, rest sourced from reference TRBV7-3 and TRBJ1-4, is GAGVSQTPSNKVTEKGKYVELRCDPISGHTALYWYRQSLGQGPEFLIYFQGTGAADDSGLPNDRFFAVRPEGSVSTLKIQRTERGDSAVYLCASSPGGTKGEKLFFGSGTQLSVL.

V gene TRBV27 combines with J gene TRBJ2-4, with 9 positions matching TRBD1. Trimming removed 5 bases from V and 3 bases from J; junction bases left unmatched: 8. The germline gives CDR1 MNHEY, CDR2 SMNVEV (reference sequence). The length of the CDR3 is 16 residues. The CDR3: CASSKYTTGGKNIQYF. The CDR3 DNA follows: TGTGCCAGCAGTAAATACACGACAGGGGGCAAAAACATTCAGTACTTC.

The CDR3: CASGASGATVNTEAFF. The CDR3 DNA is TGCGCCAGCGGTGCCAGTGGAGCTACGGTGAACACTGAAGCTTTCTTT. This rearrangement joins TRBV5-1 to TRBJ1-1, with no clear D. The germline V and J ends were trimmed by 7 bases and 0 bases, with 19 bases remaining between them. The CDR3 is made up of 16 amino acids. CDR1 is SGHRS and CDR2 is YFSETQ in the germline V gene.

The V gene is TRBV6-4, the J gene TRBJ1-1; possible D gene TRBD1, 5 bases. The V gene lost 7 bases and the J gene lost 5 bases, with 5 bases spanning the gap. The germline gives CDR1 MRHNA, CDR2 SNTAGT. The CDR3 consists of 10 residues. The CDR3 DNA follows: TGTGCCAGCAAGGGGACTGAAGCTTTCTTT. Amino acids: CASKGTEAFF.